This T cell receptor (beta chain) was recovered during a study of cytomegalovirus exposure and HLA in healthy donors. Notes on the study in general: CMV serostatus was the sole immune exposure data available. Per published reports, the classifier diagnosed cytomegalovirus status with high specificity and sensitivity.

PCR used 60 Vbeta primers and 13 Jbeta primers. Only in-frame clones appear in the TCRdb table, and some are missing; sequencing was by immunoSEQ multiplex PCR. Of around 120,000 clones in the sample, approximately 15% were seen once. Regarding this clone: Its matching antigen is unknown.

Though probably carrying unrecorded immune exposures, donors were nominally healthy at sampling. The sample was PBMCs. The receptor's source is a woman under 30 in good health and CMV-seronegative.

CDR3 sequence: CASRKRRQFVGLWDEQFF. The CDR3 DNA is TGTGCCAGCAGGAAGAGGAGGCAGTTCGTTGGGTTATGGGATGAGCAGTTCTTC. The chain couples TRBV28 to TRBJ2-1, with D possibly TRBD2 on 5 matching bases. Germline-derived CDR1 and CDR2 are MDHEN and SYDVKM. V shed 6 bases and J shed 8 bases, with 29 bases lying between them. The CDR3 loop spans 18 amino acids.